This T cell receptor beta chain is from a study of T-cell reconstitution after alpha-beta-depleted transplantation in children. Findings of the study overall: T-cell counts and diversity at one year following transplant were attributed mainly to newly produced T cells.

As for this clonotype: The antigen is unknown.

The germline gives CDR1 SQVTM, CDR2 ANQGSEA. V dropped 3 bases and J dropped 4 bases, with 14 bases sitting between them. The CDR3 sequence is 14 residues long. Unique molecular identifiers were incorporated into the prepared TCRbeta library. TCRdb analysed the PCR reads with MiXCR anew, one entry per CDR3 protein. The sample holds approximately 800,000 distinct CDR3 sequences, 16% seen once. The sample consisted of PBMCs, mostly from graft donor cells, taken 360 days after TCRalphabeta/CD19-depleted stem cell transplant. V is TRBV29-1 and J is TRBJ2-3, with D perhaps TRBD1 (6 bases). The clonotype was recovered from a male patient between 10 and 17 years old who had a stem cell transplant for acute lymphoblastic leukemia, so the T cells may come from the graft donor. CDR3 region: CSVEPGETPDTQYF. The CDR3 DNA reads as TGCAGCGTTGAGCCAGGGGAAACACCAGATACGCAGTATTTT.